These T cell receptor beta chains were read from a single sample in a study of T cell repertoires in cytomegalovirus infection. Each CDR3 protein gets one entry after TCRdb re-called the reads with MiXCR. The table has around 280,000 distinct CDR3 sequences, approximately 10% seen once; the top ten hold around 2.5%. Sequencing was carried out using PBMCs. These receptor sequences come from a human donor in good health (CMV status not recorded). Some clones in this sample may be carry-over from other donors' samples. Each CDR3 is given with its conserved first and last residue. Each record gives: clone size, J gene, V gene, D gene, CDR3 DNA, CDR3 protein. A D gene is named only where the DNA matches it firmly. Clone size is given for some rows only: seen once, a few or many times, or a class if the clone is expanded.

.,TRBJ1-2,TRBV20-1,TRBD1,TGCAGTGCTAGAGATCCCGACAGGGGAGTTTCTGGCTACACCTTC,CSARDPDRGVSGYTF
many,TRBJ2-1,TRBV6-1,.,TGTGCCAGCAGTGAAGTTCTCCCCCAAGACAGGTCCAATGAGCAGTTCTTC,CASSEVLPQDRSNEQFF
many,TRBJ2-5,TRBV7-3,TRBD1,TGTGCCAGCAGCCAAAGACAGGGCCTACAAGAGACCCAGTACTTC,CASSQRQGLQETQYF
few,TRBJ2-6,TRBV24-1,TRBD1,TGTGCCACCAGTGGTCTCCGGGACAGGGACTCTGGGGCCAACGTCCTGACTTTC,CATSGLRDRDSGANVLTF
.,TRBJ1-1,TRBV3-1,.,TGTGCCAGCAGCCAAGTCTTATTACGGCCGCGGGACACTGAAGCTTTCTTT,CASSQVLLRPRDTEAFF
many,TRBJ2-5,TRBV7-6,.,TGTGCCAGCAGCTTAAAGAACTTAGAGACCCAGTACTTC,CASSLKNLETQYF
many,TRBJ2-1,TRBV20-1,.,TGCAGTGCCAAGCAGGGTGAATACAATGAGCAGTTCTTC,CSAKQGEYNEQFF
few,TRBJ1-2,TRBV20-1,TRBD1,TGCAGTGCCCCTGGACAGGGGGAGAACTATGGCTACACCTTC,CSAPGQGENYGYTF
many,TRBJ2-2,TRBV12-3/TRBV12-4,.,TGTGCCAGCCAGGGAAGGACCGGGGAGCTGTTTTTT,CASQGRTGELFF
few,TRBJ2-1,TRBV9,TRBD1,TGTGCCAGCAGCGCCAGGACAGGGGGCGCCGATTACAATGAGCAGTTCTTC,CASSARTGGADYNEQFF
many,TRBJ2-1,TRBV7-2,TRBD2,TGTGCCAGCAGCTTACAGCGGGGCCTCTCCTACAATGAGCAGTTCTTC,CASSLQRGLSYNEQFF
.,TRBJ1-4,TRBV28,TRBD1,TGTGCCAGCAGTTTCGCGTTCGGGTACAGGGGAGAAGAAAAACTGTTTTTT,CASSFAFGYRGEEKLFF
many,TRBJ2-1,TRBV2,.,TGTGCCAGCAGTGGTGGGGACGGGCGTGAGCAGTTCTTC,CASSGGDGREQFF